Below are 23 T cell receptor beta chains sequenced from a single sample in a study of T cell responses to AZD1222 COVID-19 vaccine. Clones were read by immunoSEQ multiplex PCR, and TCRdb kept only the in-frame ones, dropping some. In the table there are 95,000 or so clones, approximately 91% of which are singletons. Source: peripheral blood, taken on day 0 of AZD1222 vaccination. Every receptor here comes from an adult in good health.

The J gene is TRBJ2-1, the V gene TRBV19; 8 bases map to TRBD2. After removal of 9 bases from V and 7 bases from J, the junction contained 11 bases not matched to a gene. CDR3 length equals 14 residues. Germline V gives CDR1 LNHDA, CDR2 SQIVND (reference sequence). The CDR3 DNA sequence: TGTGCCAGCCATCCGGCAGCGGGGGATAATGAGCAGTTCTTC. Translating gives CASHPAAGDNEQFF.

This chain joins TRBV5-8 and TRBJ1-2; D is possibly TRBD1 (5 bases). Germline V gives CDR1 SGHTS, CDR2 YDEGEE. Trimming took 4 bases from V and 0 from J, leaving 13 bases between them. This CDR3 is built from 15 residues. DNA of the CDR3: TGTGCCAGCAGCCCCTTAGGGGTAGCTAACTATGGCTACACCTTC. It codes for CASSPLGVANYGYTF.

The chain combines TRBV6-2 or TRBV6-3 with TRBJ1-5; tentative D call: TRBD1 (6 bases). From germline, CDR1 is MNHEY and CDR2 SVGEGT. The CDR3 is made up of 13 amino acids. The V end lost 4 bases, the J end lost 5 bases, and 9 bases lay between the germline ends. The CDR3 loop is CASSFRTDQPQHF. CDR3 bases: TGTGCCAGCAGTTTCCGGACAGATCAGCCCCAGCATTTT.

This chain joins TRBV6-5 and TRBJ1-3; perhaps TRBD1 as D (5 bases). The CDR3 runs 14 residues. V was pared by 6 bases and J by 6 bases, with 15 bases between. CDR1 and CDR2 (germline): MNHEY, SVGAGI. CDR3 DNA: TGTGCCAGCAGACAACCAGGGTTCCTAAACACCATATATTTT. Its protein product is CASRQPGFLNTIYF.

The chain recombines TRBV4-1 with TRBJ2-5, with 9 bases fitting TRBD2. V gave up 0 bases and J gave up 4 bases; unmatched junction bases: 12. CDR1 is MGHRA and CDR2 is YSYEKL in the germline V gene. The CDR3 length is 18 residues. CDR3 loop: CASSQDGGAGGKLETQYF. CDR3 nucleotide sequence: TGCGCCAGCAGCCAAGATGGGGGAGCGGGGGGTAAATTAGAGACCCAGTACTTC.

This chain joins TRBV5-4 and TRBJ1-1; D is possibly TRBD1 (5 bases). V shed 0 bases and J shed 0 bases, with 6 bases lying between them. Germline V gene data show CDR1 as SGHNT and CDR2 as YYREEE (reference sequence). CDR3 size: 14 residues. CDR3 nucleotide sequence: TGTGCCAGCAGCTTGGACAGGATGAACACTGAAGCTTTCTTT. Its protein is CASSLDRMNTEAFF.

The rearrangement uses TRBV6-5 and TRBJ1-2, with 8 nucleotides matching TRBD1. Trimming cost V 6 bases and J 2 bases; bases outside gene matches: 8. This CDR3 spans 15 amino acids. Germline assignment: CDR1 MNHEY and CDR2 SVGAGI. DNA for the CDR3: TGTGCCAGCAGCGGCACCGGGACAGGCAACTATGGCTACACCTTC. It specifies CASSGTGTGNYGYTF.

The chain has TRBV3-1 (or the pseudogene TRBV3-2) and TRBJ2-5, with TRBD1 matching 7 bases. CDR3 length: 16 amino acids. Unmatched junction bases numbered 6, after V lost 0 bases and J lost 2 bases. Germline loops: CDR1 LGHDT, CDR2 YNNKEL (reference sequence). CDR3: CASSQEPGQVQETQYF. The CDR3 nucleotides are TGTGCCAGCAGCCAAGAACCCGGACAGGTACAAGAGACCCAGTACTTC.

This clone was seen only once. The chain carries TRBV20-1 and TRBJ2-2, with D uncertain. CDR1 and CDR2 (germline): DFQATT, SNEGSKA (reference sequence). V was pared by 5 bases and J by 2 bases, with 3 bases between. This CDR3 is built from 11 residues. The CDR3 here is CSAFNTGELFF. The CDR3 DNA is TGCAGTGCTTTTAACACCGGGGAGCTGTTTTTT.

The V call is TRBV4-3, the J call TRBJ2-3; D possibly uses TRBD1 or TRBD2 (8 bases each). In germline, CDR1 is LGHNA, CDR2 YSLEER. The CDR3 runs 17 residues. The V gene lost 4 bases and the J gene lost 2 bases, with 19 bases spanning the gap. CDR3 in DNA: TGCGCCAGCAGCCCCCAGGGGGCGGGGGGCCTCACAGATACGCAGTATTTT. Protein: CASSPQGAGGLTDTQYF.

A few counts support this clone. The rearrangement joins TRBV3-1 (or the pseudogene TRBV3-2) to TRBJ2-5; 7 bases are a match to TRBD1. The CDR3 loop spans 16 amino acids. J gave up 5 bases and V 1 base, and 10 bases lay outside the gene matches. Per the germline V gene, CDR1 is LGHDT and CDR2 is YNNKEL (reference sequence). The CDR3 nucleotides are TGTGCCAGCAGCCAAGTTTACCGACAGGGCCTGGAGACCCAGTACTTC. Protein sequence: CASSQVYRQGLETQYF.

This clone was counted once. The DNA of the CDR3 is TGTGCCACCAGCCTACGTCGAGGAGCGGGGAACAATGAGCAGTTCTTC. It is translated as CATSLRRGAGNNEQFF. The chain combines TRBV15 with TRBJ2-1; TRBD2 agrees at 7 bases. V trimming: 5 bases; J trimming: 5 bases; junction bases outside the gene matches: 12. Germline V CDR1 and CDR2: LNHNV, YYDKDF (reference sequence). This CDR3 has 16 residues.

The chain carries TRBV11-2 and TRBJ1-3; D possibly corresponds to TRBD1 (6 bases). The CDR3 has 15 amino acids. The germline CDR1 and CDR2 sequences are SGHAT and FQNNGV. The ends were cut back, 4 bases at V and 1 base at J, with 11 bases in the middle. The CDR3 nucleotides are TGTGCCAGCAGCTCAGGGACACAGTCTGGAAACACCATATATTTT. This gives the protein CASSSGTQSGNTIYF. The variable domain in full, with the rest retrieved from reference TRBV11-2 and TRBJ1-3, is EAGVAQSPRYKIIEKRQSVAFWCNPISGHATLYWYQQILGQGPKLLIQFQNNGVVDDSQLPKDRFSAERLKGVDSTLKIQPAKLEDSAVYLCASSSGTQSGNTIYFGEGSWLTVV.

This rearrangement joins TRBV2 to TRBJ2-1; 7 bases fit TRBD1. Germline trimming cut 6 bases from V and 9 bases from J; bases unmatched to any gene: 11. This CDR3 has 14 residues. CDR1 is SNHLY, CDR2 FYNNEI, per germline. The CDR3 region is CASRWTGPASEQFF. CDR3 DNA sequence: TGTGCCAGCAGATGGACAGGACCGGCCAGTGAGCAGTTCTTC.

The CDR3 loop is CASSLGGAQHF. CDR3 DNA: TGTGCCAGCAGTTTAGGAGGGGCCCAGCATTTT. The rearrangement joins TRBV12-3 or TRBV12-4 to TRBJ1-5; weak D call: TRBD1 (5 bases). The V end lost 1 base, the J end lost 11 bases, and 6 bases lay between the germline ends. The CDR3 contains 11 residues.

The V gene is TRBV2, the J gene TRBJ2-7; 15 nucleotides align to TRBD2. The CDR3 spans 16 residues. Germline CDR1 reads SNHLY; CDR2 reads FYNNEI. V was pared by 3 bases and J by 4 bases, with 4 bases of the junction left unmatched. The CDR3 DNA follows: TGTGCCAGCAGTGATGGGACTAGCGGGGGGTTATACGAGCAGTACTTC. Protein: CASSDGTSGGLYEQYF.

The chain is built from TRBV29-1 and TRBJ1-1, with D perhaps TRBD1 (5 bases). Between the trimmed V and J ends, which lost 2 bases and 3 bases, there was a span of 10 bases. The germline V gene has CDR1 SQVTM and CDR2 ANQGSEA. There are 13 residues in the CDR3. The chain's CDR3 is CSVEREGYTEAFF. The CDR3 DNA sequence: TGCAGCGTTGAAAGGGAGGGGTACACTGAAGCTTTCTTT.

The V gene is TRBV6-8, the J gene TRBJ2-1; D unresolved. The germline gives CDR1 MNHGY, CDR2 SAAAGT. Trimming cost V 8 bases and J 9 bases, with 17 bases left between them. The CDR3 covers 13 residues. CDR3 nucleotide sequence: TGTGCCAGCTCCCTCACCCCAGGACGTGAGCAGTTCTTC. Translating gives CASSLTPGREQFF.

This sequence joins TRBV5-1 and TRBJ2-2; 15 positions agree with TRBD2. This CDR3 is built from 18 residues. Looked up from germline, CDR1 is SGHRS and CDR2 is YFSETQ. V was clipped by 4 bases and J by 1 base; unmatched bases: 5. The CDR3 loop reads CASSTGLAGGLNTGELFF. The CDR3 DNA is TGCGCCAGCAGCACAGGACTAGCGGGGGGGCTGAACACCGGGGAGCTGTTTTTT.

J is TRBJ1-1 and V is TRBV7-3; D is ambiguous. The germline V and J ends were trimmed by 0 bases and 1 base, with 6 bases remaining between them. The CDR3 contains 14 residues. The germline gives CDR1 SGHTA, CDR2 FQGTGA. The CDR3 here is CASSLTGRNTEAFF. In DNA form, the CDR3 reads TGTGCCAGCAGCTTAACAGGGAGGAACACTGAAGCTTTCTTT.

This clone appeared a single time. The chain has TRBV5-4 and TRBJ2-7, with 8 nucleotides matching TRBD2. The V gene end was trimmed by 0 bases and the J gene end by 5 bases; junction bases not matched to a gene: 7. CDR1 and CDR2 from the germline V gene are SGHNT and YYREEE (reference sequence). The CDR3 has 15 amino acids. The CDR3 reads CASSLERGLLNEQYF. The CDR3 DNA follows: TGTGCCAGCAGCTTGGAGCGGGGGCTCCTAAACGAGCAGTACTTC.

The rearrangement joins TRBV14 to TRBJ2-7; 7 bases map to TRBD1. The trim removed 1 base at V and 4 bases at J, leaving 1 base unmatched. Germline loops: CDR1 SGHDN, CDR2 FVKESK. The CDR3 totals 13 residues. The CDR3 loop reads CASSQGTGYEQYF. The CDR3 bases are TGTGCCAGCAGCCAAGGGACAGGATACGAGCAGTACTTC. Variable domain in full (rest from reference TRBV14 and TRBJ2-7): EAGVTQFPSHSVIEKGQTVTLRCDPISGHDNLYWYRRVMGKEIKFLLHFVKESKQDESGMPNNRFLAERTGGTYSTLKVQPAELEDSGVYFCASSQGTGYEQYFGPGTRLTVT.

The chain combines TRBV10-3 with TRBJ2-7; TRBD2 matches at 11 bases. The V gene's germline CDR1 is ENHRY and CDR2 SYGVKD. This CDR3 is built from 14 residues. The trim removed 11 bases at V and 2 bases at J, leaving 8 bases unmatched. CDR3 in DNA: TGTGCCCGTACTAGCGGGGGCGACACCTACGAGCAGTACTTC. Translation: CARTSGGDTYEQYF.